What follows is one T cell receptor beta chain and its context. The target antigen is unknown. The data stem from a study of OX40 agonist ivuxolimab in advanced cancers. Overall study results and limits: Researchers did not determine the expanded peripheral T cells' antigen specificity.

V was clipped by 4 bases and J by 4 bases; unmatched bases: 5. This CDR3 contains 14 residues. Germline V gene lookup returns CDR1 SGHRS and CDR2 YFSETQ. The data were produced by immunoSEQ multiplex PCR, yet TCRdb's version contains in-frame clones alone and is incomplete. There are tens of thousands of clones in the sample; about 80% occur only once, and approximately 1.5% lies in the top ten. The chain uses TRBV5-1 and TRBJ1-1; 9 positions match TRBD1. The receptor's source is an adult with an advanced solid tumor such as melanoma, head and neck, liver or kidney cancer. The sample was CD4+ or CD8+ T cells sorted from blood, taken in a trial of the OX40 agonist ivuxolimab. CDR3 residues: CASSKTGGSTEAFF. For the CDR3, the DNA is TGCGCCAGCAGCAAGACAGGGGGGAGCACTGAAGCTTTCTTT.